These 25 T cell receptor beta chains came from one sample sequenced in a study of blood T cell repertoires in COVID-19 (dated by TCRdb to the early 2020s). The library relied on the immunoSEQ multiplex PCR assay. TCRdb re-hosts the immuneACCESS table, in-frame sequences only. Its copies lack some clones; in the studies checked, an unresolved V gene accounts for under half of them, and the cause for the rest is not known. Within this sample are about 150,000 clones, with 75% to 90% of them counted one time only. Roughly 2.2% of the sample belongs to the ten largest clones. Specimen: peripheral blood. These receptors came from a woman in her 70s with acute or convalescent COVID-19.

This clone has just one count. The V and J genes are TRBV7-2 and TRBJ2-7; 7 nucleotides match TRBD1. The CDR3 consists of 15 residues. Germline V gives CDR1 SGHTA, CDR2 FQGNSA. Unmatched junction bases numbered 8, after V lost 1 base and J lost 5 bases. CDR3 sequence (DNA): TGTGCCAGCAGCTTAGTAGGGCAGGGGGAGCACGAGCAGTACTTC. It encodes CASSLVGQGEHEQYF.

This clone appeared once. This chain links TRBV6-5 with TRBJ2-7; TRBD1 matches 7 bases. With V trimmed by 8 bases and J by 6 bases, 10 bases remained unmatched. Germline V gene lookup returns CDR1 MNHEY and CDR2 SVGAGI. This CDR3 has 13 amino acids. DNA for the CDR3: TGTGCCAGCCTCCGGGACAGTAGTTTCGAGCAGTACTTC. The encoded protein is CASLRDSSFEQYF.

This clone has just one count. This chain links TRBV11-3 with TRBJ1-1, with 7 bases aligning to TRBD1. The V gene's germline CDR1 is SGHNT and CDR2 YENEEA. J lost 4 bases, V lost 6 bases, and 5 bases had no gene match. The CDR3 sequence is 13 residues long. CDR3 residues: CASSKAGGTEAFF. DNA of the CDR3: TGTGCCAGCAGTAAGGCAGGGGGCACTGAAGCTTTCTTT.

This clone was observed a single time. The J gene is TRBJ2-5, the V gene TRBV29-1, with 8 bases that match TRBD1. V trimming: 4 bases; J trimming: 1 base; junction bases outside the gene matches: 2. The CDR3 is 13 residues long. Germline loops: CDR1 SQVTM, CDR2 ANQGSEA. CDR3 loop: CSVGQGSQETQYF. Written as DNA, the CDR3 is TGCAGCGTTGGACAGGGGTCCCAAGAGACCCAGTACTTC.

The chain carries TRBV5-6 and TRBJ2-5, with 7 positions matching TRBD1. Germline CDR1 reads SGHDT; CDR2 reads YYEEEE. Germline trimming cut 3 bases from V and 5 bases from J; bases unmatched to any gene: 13. This CDR3 has 16 amino acids. The CDR3 DNA sequence: TGTGCCAGCAGCTCGACTTTACCGGGACAGCGGGAGACCCAGTACTTC. Residues: CASSSTLPGQRETQYF.

The chain is built from TRBV3-1 (or the pseudogene TRBV3-2) and TRBJ2-1; no reliable D call. The CDR3 runs to 14 residues. Trimming pared 1 base from V and 2 bases from J, leaving 6 bases between. The germline V gene has CDR1 LGHDT and CDR2 YNNKEL (reference sequence). CDR3 region: CASSQASTYNEQFF. The CDR3 bases are TGTGCCAGCAGCCAAGCATCCACCTACAATGAGCAGTTCTTC.

The rearrangement joins TRBV5-1 to TRBJ2-1, with D maybe TRBD1 (5 bases). Germline CDR1 is SGHRS and CDR2 is YFSETQ. The V end lost 1 base, the J end lost 0 bases, and 8 bases lay between the germline ends. This CDR3 region has 15 residues. This CDR3 is CASSLTGPSYNEQFF. DNA for the CDR3: TGCGCCAGCAGCTTGACAGGACCCTCCTACAATGAGCAGTTCTTC.

The genes are TRBV2 and TRBJ2-5; D might be TRBD2 (5 bases). Per the germline V gene, CDR1 is SNHLY and CDR2 is FYNNEI. This CDR3 has 13 amino acids. Deletions cut 8 bases from V and 9 bases from J, with 19 bases between. In DNA form, the CDR3 reads TGTGCCAGCGAGGCCGGAGGTTTATCGGCCCAGTACTTC. Amino acid sequence: CASEAGGLSAQYF.

This chain links TRBV18 with TRBJ1-1; TRBD1 agrees at 8 bases. Germline CDR1 and CDR2: KGHSH and LQKENI. This CDR3 region has 14 residues. With V trimmed by 5 bases and J by 0 bases, 2 bases remained unmatched. The CDR3 spells CASSEDRVNTEAFF. CDR3 nucleotide sequence: TGTGCCAGCTCAGAGGACAGGGTGAACACTGAAGCTTTCTTT.

The chain joins TRBV12-3 or TRBV12-4 to TRBJ1-1; D unresolved. The CDR3 is made up of 13 amino acids. V lost 3 bases and J lost 1, with 6 bases in between. In DNA, the CDR3 is TGTGCCAGCAGTTTGGTCGGGAACACTGAAGCTTTCTTT. This sequence encodes CASSLVGNTEAFF.

The genes are TRBV4-2 and TRBJ2-1; 8 positions agree with TRBD2. The CDR3 sequence is 16 residues long. J lost 0 bases, V lost 6 bases, and 7 bases had no gene match. CDR1 is LGHNA, CDR2 YNFKEQ, per germline. The CDR3 protein is CASSSSGGHSYNEQFF. CDR3 DNA sequence: TGTGCCAGCAGTTCGAGCGGGGGCCACTCCTACAATGAGCAGTTCTTC.

The chain couples TRBV6-5 to TRBJ2-5; 9 positions agree with TRBD1. CDR1 and CDR2 from the germline V gene are MNHEY and SVGAGI. With V trimmed by 5 bases and J by 7 bases, 11 bases remained unmatched. This CDR3 region has 15 residues. CDR3 sequence: CASSIDRGNGGTQYF. The DNA for the CDR3 is TGTGCCAGCAGTATCGACAGGGGGAACGGCGGGACCCAGTACTTC.

The rearrangement uses TRBV5-4 and TRBJ1-2, with a weak D call TRBD1 (6 bases). This CDR3 spans 13 amino acids. Germline V gene data show CDR1 as SGHNT and CDR2 as YYREEE (reference sequence). V lost 4 bases and J lost 7, with 14 bases in between. The CDR3 protein is CASSLTGKSGYTF. CDR3 in DNA: TGTGCCAGCAGCCTAACAGGGAAGTCTGGCTACACCTTC. Full variable domain (rest looked up from reference TRBV5-4 and TRBJ1-2): ETGVTQSPTHLIKTRGQQVTLRCSSQSGHNTVSWYQQALGQGPQFIFQYYREEENGRGNFPPRFSGLQFPNYSSELNVNALELDDSALYLCASSLTGKSGYTFGSGTRLTVV.

The genes are TRBV29-1 and TRBJ2-1; 7 bases align to TRBD1. The junction had 1 base not matched to a gene; V was cut back by 4 bases and J by 4 bases. This CDR3 is 12 amino acids long. Germline CDR1 and CDR2: SQVTM and ANQGSEA. In DNA, the CDR3 is TGCAGCGTTGGGGACAGTTACAATGAGCAGTTCTTC. As protein: CSVGDSYNEQFF.

J is TRBJ1-2 and V is TRBV7-9; D is uncertain. This CDR3 is built from 13 residues. The germline V gene has CDR1 SEHNR and CDR2 FQNEAQ (reference sequence). V was shortened by 5 bases and J by 1 base, with 8 bases between the two germline ends. In DNA form, the CDR3 reads TGTGCCAGCAGCCTAGTTCTTAACTATGGCTACACCTTC. Its protein is CASSLVLNYGYTF.

V gene TRBV9 combines with J gene TRBJ2-3; a possible D gene is TRBD2 (6 bases). The CDR3 is 20 residues long. The V and J ends lost 0 bases and 3 bases respectively, with 26 bases between them. CDR1 and CDR2 (germline): SGDLS, YYNGEE. CDR3 loop: CASSVGHWSAGSFRTDTQYF. CDR3 nucleotide sequence: TGTGCCAGCAGCGTAGGTCATTGGAGCGCGGGGAGCTTTAGGACAGATACGCAGTATTTT.

V and J are TRBV25-1 and TRBJ1-5; TRBD1 agrees at 9 bases. V dropped 4 bases and J dropped 5; count of bases not matched to a gene: 3. Germline V gene sequence: CDR1 MGHDK, CDR2 SYGVNS. The CDR3 spans 14 residues. CDR3 DNA sequence: TGTGCCAGCAGTGGGGACAGGGCGCATCAGCCCCAGCATTTT. Translation gives CASSGDRAHQPQHF.

V and J are TRBV4-1 and TRBJ2-5; 10 bases align to TRBD2. Germline values: CDR1 MGHRA, CDR2 YSYEKL. The V gene end was trimmed by 3 bases and the J gene end by 1 base; junction bases not matched to a gene: 8. The CDR3 is 17 residues long. The CDR3 DNA is TGCGCCAGCAGCCATGCCTCGGAGCGGGGGGGCCAAGAGACCCAGTACTTC. Translated, it gives CASSHASERGGQETQYF.

The chain employs TRBV27 and TRBJ1-1; D is perhaps TRBD1 (5 bases). This CDR3 comprises 15 residues. CDR1 is MNHEY and CDR2 is SMNVEV in the germline V gene (reference sequence). The V gene lost 4 bases and the J gene lost 1 base, with 13 bases spanning the gap. CDR3 coding DNA: TGTGCCAGCAGTTCCTCAGGGCCCCCGAACACTGAAGCTTTCTTT. Translating it yields CASSSSGPPNTEAFF.

This clone was seen once. V gene TRBV2 combines with J gene TRBJ2-1, with a weak D call TRBD1 (7 bases). The V end lost 6 bases, the J end lost 0 bases, and 15 bases lay between the germline ends. CDR3 length equals 16 residues. CDR1 and CDR2 (germline): SNHLY, FYNNEI. CDR3 region: CASSPPGGSSYNEQFF. DNA for the CDR3: TGTGCCAGCAGCCCTCCAGGGGGGAGCTCCTACAATGAGCAGTTCTTC.

The CDR3 bases are TGTGCCAGCACACCTCGGGGGGGAACTGAAGCTTTCTTT. Translating gives CASTPRGGTEAFF. V gene TRBV25-1 combines with J gene TRBJ1-1; the D gene is possibly TRBD1 (5 bases). This CDR3 spans 13 amino acids. In germline, CDR1 is MGHDK, CDR2 SYGVNS. Between the trimmed V and J ends, which lost 7 bases and 5 bases, there was a span of 14 bases.

The chain employs TRBV28 and TRBJ2-5; D possibly corresponds to TRBD2 (6 bases). Germline V lookup: CDR1 MDHEN, CDR2 SYDVKM. V lost 6 bases and J lost 4, with 12 bases in between. The CDR3 is 13 residues long. CDR3 in amino acids: CASSRGGSETQYF. CDR3 in DNA: TGTGCCAGCAGCCGTGGGGGGTCAGAGACCCAGTACTTC.

V gene TRBV6-5 combines with J gene TRBJ2-7; D gene unclear. CDR3 length: 14 amino acids. The V end was cut by 6 bases, the J end by 2 bases, with 14 bases between. Looked up from germline, CDR1 is MNHEY and CDR2 is SVGAGI. The CDR3 DNA sequence: TGTGCCAGCAGCCTCTCCCCCGGTCCCTACGAGCAGTACTTC. This translates into CASSLSPGPYEQYF.

The V and J genes are TRBV28 and TRBJ2-5, with 8 nucleotides matching TRBD1. The CDR3 spans 16 residues. The junction had 12 bases not matched to a gene; V was cut back by 6 bases and J by 3 bases. Germline-derived CDR1 and CDR2 are MDHEN and SYDVKM. The CDR3 DNA is TGTGCCAGCAGCCCTTCAGGGGGCGGGGTCGAAGAGACCCAGTACTTC. It yields the protein CASSPSGGGVEETQYF.

This sequence joins TRBV11-1 and TRBJ2-3; 9 nucleotides line up with TRBD2. The CDR3 is 16 residues long. V trimming: 5 bases; J trimming: 0 bases; junction bases outside the gene matches: 6. The germline V gene has CDR1 SGHAT and CDR2 FQDESV (reference sequence). This CDR3 is CASSIGTSLSTDTQYF. CDR3 DNA sequence: TGTGCCAGCAGCATTGGGACTAGCTTAAGCACAGATACGCAGTATTTT.